The next 11 T cell receptor beta chains were all read from a single sample in a study of shared clonotypes between healthy human individuals. TCRdb's copy holds only in-frame clones and misses some; the assay was immunoSEQ multiplex PCR. The table has 1.5 million to 2.5 million clones, roughly 95% seen once; the top ten hold 0.9% to 1.5%. CD45RO negativity and positive selection for CCR7 defined naive CD8 cells, a population that excluded terminally differentiated effector memory CD45RA+ cells. Specimen: naive CD8+ T cells sorted from blood. The receptors originated from a man between 18 and 29 years old in good health.

The rearrangement uses TRBV30 and TRBJ1-1; maybe TRBD1 (5 bases). The CDR3 is made up of 13 amino acids. The germline CDR1 and CDR2 sequences are GTSNPN and SVGIG (reference sequence). V was cut by 3 bases and J by 7 bases, with 15 bases left in between. The CDR3 sequence is CAWSPTGGLEAFF. The CDR3, as DNA: TGTGCCTGGAGCCCCACAGGAGGCCTTGAAGCTTTCTTT.

J is TRBJ2-2 and V is TRBV4-1; 11 bases fit TRBD2. V was clipped by 4 bases and J by 4 bases; unmatched bases: 11. CDR3 length: 18 amino acids. Germline V gene data show CDR1 as MGHRA and CDR2 as YSYEKL. The CDR3 sequence is CASSPRVAGGQGTGELFF. CDR3 DNA: TGCGCCAGCAGCCCCCGAGTAGCGGGGGGGCAAGGCACCGGGGAGCTGTTTTTT.

The rearrangement links TRBV14 to TRBJ1-6; D ambiguous. The V end lost 0 bases, the J end lost 7 bases, and 7 bases lay between the germline ends. This CDR3 contains 14 residues. Per the germline V gene, CDR1 is SGHDN and CDR2 is FVKESK. In nucleotides, the CDR3 is TGTGCCAGCAGCCAAGACAGGTTAAATTCACCCCTCCACTTT. Translation: CASSQDRLNSPLHF. The full variable domain, in which reference TRBV14 and TRBJ1-6 provide the parts outside the CDR3, is EAGVTQFPSHSVIEKGQTVTLRCDPISGHDNLYWYRRVMGKEIKFLLHFVKESKQDESGMPNNRFLAERTGGTYSTLKVQPAELEDSGVYFCASSQDRLNSPLHFGNGTRLTVT.

This rearrangement joins TRBV7-6 to TRBJ2-5; D may match TRBD1 or TRBD2 (6 bases each). The germline CDR1 and CDR2 sequences are SGHVS and FNYEAQ. The CDR3 spans 19 residues. V lost 5 bases and J 4 bases, leaving 29 bases between the germline ends. The CDR3 DNA is TGTGCCAGCAGCGGACTGACAGGTCCTAGCGCATCGATACTAGAGACCCAGTACTTC. It encodes CASSGLTGPSASILETQYF.

This rearrangement joins TRBV27 to TRBJ2-1; D is uncertain. The CDR3 length is 12 residues. From germline, CDR1 is MNHEY and CDR2 SMNVEV (reference sequence). Trimming stripped 3 bases from V and 2 bases from J, with 2 bases between. This CDR3 is CASSFPYNEQFF. CDR3 DNA sequence: TGTGCCAGCAGTTTTCCCTACAATGAGCAGTTCTTC.

The chain uses TRBV2 and TRBJ2-7, with 9 bases that match TRBD2. There are 13 residues in the CDR3. V trimming: 7 bases; J trimming: 2 bases; junction bases outside the gene matches: 3. The germline gives CDR1 SNHLY, CDR2 FYNNEI. CDR3 sequence (DNA): TGTGCCAGCATTCTAGCGGGAACCTACGAGCAGTACTTC. This gives the protein CASILAGTYEQYF.

J is TRBJ2-1 and V is TRBV4-1, with D perhaps matching TRBD2 (6 bases). This CDR3 comprises 13 residues. Trimming cost V 0 bases and J 14 bases, with 14 bases left between them. The germline V gene encodes CDR1 MGHRA and CDR2 YSYEKL. CDR3 loop: CASSQDLSGTEFF. The CDR3 nucleotides read TGCGCCAGCAGCCAAGATCTTAGCGGAACCGAGTTCTTC.

V gene TRBV4-1 combines with J gene TRBJ1-2, with a weak D call TRBD1 (6 bases). V lost 1 base to trimming and J lost 4 bases, with 13 bases between them. The CDR3 sequence is 15 residues long. Germline V gene lookup returns CDR1 MGHRA and CDR2 YSYEKL. CDR3 protein: CASSQGGAAGYGYTF. The CDR3, as DNA: TGCGCCAGCAGCCAAGGGGGGGCAGCGGGCTATGGCTACACCTTC.

This sequence joins TRBV6-5 and TRBJ1-6; D is unresolved. V shed 6 bases and J shed 7 bases, with 16 bases lying between them. CDR1 MNHEY and CDR2 SVGAGI come from the germline V gene. There are 15 residues in the CDR3. CDR3 nucleotides: TGTGCCAGCAGATCCGACCCTCCAAAAAATTCACCCCTCCACTTT. Translation: CASRSDPPKNSPLHF.

The J gene is TRBJ2-3, the V gene TRBV7-9; D gene unclear. Trimming stripped 5 bases from V and 0 bases from J, with 15 bases between. CDR1 SEHNR and CDR2 FQNEAQ come from the germline V gene (reference sequence). CDR3 size: 16 residues. CDR3: CASSPPALLSTDTQYF. CDR3 bases: TGTGCCAGCAGCCCCCCAGCTCTACTGAGCACAGATACGCAGTATTTT.

The chain has TRBV28 and TRBJ1-1, with D possibly being TRBD1 (6 bases). Germline V lookup: CDR1 MDHEN, CDR2 SYDVKM. This CDR3 has 14 residues. V was cut by 5 bases and J by 3 bases, with 13 bases left in between. The CDR3 reads CASSVQGFDTEAFF. The CDR3 DNA is TGTGCCAGCAGTGTACAGGGTTTTGACACTGAAGCTTTCTTT.